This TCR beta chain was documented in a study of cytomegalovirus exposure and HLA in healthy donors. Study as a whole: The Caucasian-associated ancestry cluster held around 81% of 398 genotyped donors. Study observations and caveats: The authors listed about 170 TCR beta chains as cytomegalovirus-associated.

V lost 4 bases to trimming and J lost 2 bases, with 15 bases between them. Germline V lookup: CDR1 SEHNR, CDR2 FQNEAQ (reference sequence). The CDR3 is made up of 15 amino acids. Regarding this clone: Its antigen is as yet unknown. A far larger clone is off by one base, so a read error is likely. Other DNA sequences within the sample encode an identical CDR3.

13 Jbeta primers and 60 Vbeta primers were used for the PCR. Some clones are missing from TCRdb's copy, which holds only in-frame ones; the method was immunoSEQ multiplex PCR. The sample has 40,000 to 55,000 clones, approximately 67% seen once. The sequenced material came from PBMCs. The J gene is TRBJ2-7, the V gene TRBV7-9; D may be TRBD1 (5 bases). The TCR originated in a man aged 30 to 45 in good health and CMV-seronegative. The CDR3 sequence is CASSSLRTYPYEQYF. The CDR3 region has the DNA TGTGCCAGCAGCTCCCTTCGGACATACCCCTACGAGCAGTACTTC.